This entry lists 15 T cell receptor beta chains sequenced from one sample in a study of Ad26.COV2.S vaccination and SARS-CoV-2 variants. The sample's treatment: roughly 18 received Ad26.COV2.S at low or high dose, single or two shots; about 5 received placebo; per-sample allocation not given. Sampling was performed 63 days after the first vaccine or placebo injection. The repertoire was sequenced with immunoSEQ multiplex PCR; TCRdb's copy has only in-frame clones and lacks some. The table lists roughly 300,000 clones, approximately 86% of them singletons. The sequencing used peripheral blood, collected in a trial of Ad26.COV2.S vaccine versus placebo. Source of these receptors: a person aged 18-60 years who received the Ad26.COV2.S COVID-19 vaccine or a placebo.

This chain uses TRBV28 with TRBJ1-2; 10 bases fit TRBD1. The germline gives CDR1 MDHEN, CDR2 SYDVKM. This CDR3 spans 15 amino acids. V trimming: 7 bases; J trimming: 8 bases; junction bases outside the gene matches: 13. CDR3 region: CASTLAGTGVDGYTF. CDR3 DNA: TGTGCCAGCACGCTAGCCGGGACAGGGGTTGACGGCTACACCTTC.

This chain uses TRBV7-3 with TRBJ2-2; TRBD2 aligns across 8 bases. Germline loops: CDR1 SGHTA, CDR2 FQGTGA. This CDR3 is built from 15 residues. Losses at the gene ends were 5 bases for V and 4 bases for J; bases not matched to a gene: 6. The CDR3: CASSPVAGRTGELFF. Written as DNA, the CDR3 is TGTGCCAGCAGCCCGGTAGCGGGACGCACCGGGGAGCTGTTTTTT.

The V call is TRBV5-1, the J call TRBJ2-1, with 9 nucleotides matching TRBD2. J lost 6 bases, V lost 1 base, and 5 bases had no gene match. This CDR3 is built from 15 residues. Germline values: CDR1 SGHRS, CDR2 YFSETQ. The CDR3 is CASSLRAGGLNEQFF. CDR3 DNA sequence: TGCGCCAGCAGCTTGCGAGCGGGAGGTCTCAATGAGCAGTTCTTC. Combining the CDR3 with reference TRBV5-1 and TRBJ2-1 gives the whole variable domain KAGVTQTPRYLIKTRGQQVTLSCSPISGHRSVSWYQQTPGQGLQFLFEYFSETQRNKGNFPGRFSGRQFSNSRSEMNVSTLELGDSALYLCASSLRAGGLNEQFFGPGTRLTVL.

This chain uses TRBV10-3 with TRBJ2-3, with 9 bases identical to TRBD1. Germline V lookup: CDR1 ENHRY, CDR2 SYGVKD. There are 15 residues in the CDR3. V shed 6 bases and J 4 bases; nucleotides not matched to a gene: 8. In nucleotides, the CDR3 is TGTGCCATCAGGCCCGGGACAGGGCTTTCAGATACGCAGTATTTT. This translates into CAIRPGTGLSDTQYF.

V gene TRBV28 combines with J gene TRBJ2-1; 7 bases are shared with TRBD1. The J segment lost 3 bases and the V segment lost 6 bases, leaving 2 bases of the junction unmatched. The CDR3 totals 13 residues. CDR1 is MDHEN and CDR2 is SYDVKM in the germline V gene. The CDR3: CASRSGGYNEQFF. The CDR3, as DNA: TGTGCCAGCAGGTCAGGGGGCTACAATGAGCAGTTCTTC.

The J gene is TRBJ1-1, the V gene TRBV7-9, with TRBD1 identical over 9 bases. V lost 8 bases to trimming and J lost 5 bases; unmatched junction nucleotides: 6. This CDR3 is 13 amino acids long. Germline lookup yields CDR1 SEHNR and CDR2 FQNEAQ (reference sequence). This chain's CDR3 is CASAGTGRTEAFF. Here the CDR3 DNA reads TGTGCCAGCGCCGGGACAGGGAGGACTGAAGCTTTCTTT. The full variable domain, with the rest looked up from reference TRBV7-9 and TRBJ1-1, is DTGVSQNPRHKITKRGQNVTFRCDPISEHNRLYWYRQTLGQGPEFLTYFQNEAQLEKSRLLSDRFSAERPKGSFSTLEIQRTEQGDSAMYLCASAGTGRTEAFFGQGTRLTVV.

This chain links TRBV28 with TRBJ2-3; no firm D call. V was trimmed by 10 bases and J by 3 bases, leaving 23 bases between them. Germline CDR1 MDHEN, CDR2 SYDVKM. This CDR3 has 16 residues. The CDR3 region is CATDMGGTWATDTQYF. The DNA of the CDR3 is TGTGCCACAGACATGGGTGGTACTTGGGCGACAGATACGCAGTATTTT.

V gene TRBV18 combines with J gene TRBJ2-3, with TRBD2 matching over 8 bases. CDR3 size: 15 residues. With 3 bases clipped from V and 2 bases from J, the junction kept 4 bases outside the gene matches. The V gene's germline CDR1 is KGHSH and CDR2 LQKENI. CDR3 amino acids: CASSPSGGLTDTQYF. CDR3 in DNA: TGTGCCAGCTCACCCTCGGGGGGGCTCACAGATACGCAGTATTTT.

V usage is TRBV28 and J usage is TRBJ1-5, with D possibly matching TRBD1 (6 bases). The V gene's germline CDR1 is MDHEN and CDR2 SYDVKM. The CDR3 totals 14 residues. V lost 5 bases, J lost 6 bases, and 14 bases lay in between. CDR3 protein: CASSPPGARQPQHF. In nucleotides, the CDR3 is TGTGCCAGCAGTCCTCCGGGGGCTCGTCAGCCCCAGCATTTT.

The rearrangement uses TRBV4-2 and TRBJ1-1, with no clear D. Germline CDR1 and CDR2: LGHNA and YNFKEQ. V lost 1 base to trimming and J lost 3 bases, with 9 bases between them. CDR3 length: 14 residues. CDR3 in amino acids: CASSQGRADTEAFF. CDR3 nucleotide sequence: TGTGCCAGCAGCCAAGGGAGGGCGGACACTGAAGCTTTCTTT.

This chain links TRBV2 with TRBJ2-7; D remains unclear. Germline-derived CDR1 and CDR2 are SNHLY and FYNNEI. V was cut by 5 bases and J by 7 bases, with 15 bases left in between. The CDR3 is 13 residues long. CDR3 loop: CASSSKYLGEQYF. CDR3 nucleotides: TGTGCCAGCAGTTCCAAATATCTCGGAGAGCAGTACTTC. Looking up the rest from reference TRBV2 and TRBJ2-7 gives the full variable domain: EPEVTQTPSHQVTQMGQEVILRCVPISNHLYFYWYRQILGQKVEFLVSFYNNEISEKSEIFDDQFSVERPDGSNFTLKIRSTKLEDSAMYFCASSSKYLGEQYFGPGTRLTVT.

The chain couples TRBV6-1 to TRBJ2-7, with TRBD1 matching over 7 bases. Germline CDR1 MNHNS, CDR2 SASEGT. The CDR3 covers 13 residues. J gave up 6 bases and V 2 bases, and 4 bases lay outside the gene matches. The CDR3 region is CASSENRDSEQYF. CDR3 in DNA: TGTGCCAGCAGTGAAAACCGGGACAGCGAGCAGTACTTC.

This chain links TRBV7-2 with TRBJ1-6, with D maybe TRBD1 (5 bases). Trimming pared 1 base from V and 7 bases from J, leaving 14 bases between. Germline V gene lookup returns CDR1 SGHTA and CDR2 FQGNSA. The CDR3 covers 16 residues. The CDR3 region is CASSLERGTMNSPLHF. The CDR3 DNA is TGTGCCAGCAGCTTAGAGCGGGGGACGATGAATTCACCCCTCCACTTT.

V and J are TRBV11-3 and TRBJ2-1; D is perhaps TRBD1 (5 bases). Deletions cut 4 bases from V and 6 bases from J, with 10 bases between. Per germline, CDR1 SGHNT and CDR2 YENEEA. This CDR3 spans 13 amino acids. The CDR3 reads CASSYDRANEQFF. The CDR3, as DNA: TGTGCCAGCAGCTACGACAGAGCCAATGAGCAGTTCTTC.

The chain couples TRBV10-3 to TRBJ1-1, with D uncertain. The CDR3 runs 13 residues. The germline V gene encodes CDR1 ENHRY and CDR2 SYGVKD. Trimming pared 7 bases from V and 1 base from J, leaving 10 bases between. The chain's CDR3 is CAIMRVSNTEAFF. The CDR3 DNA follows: TGTGCCATCATGAGAGTCTCGAACACTGAAGCTTTCTTT.